These 16 T cell receptor beta chains were all obtained from the same sample, sequenced in a study of T cells expressing NK-cell markers. TCRdb re-called the 5' RACE reads, yielding one record per CDR3 amino acid sequence without DNA. The sample holds around 550,000 distinct CDR3 sequences. Sequencing was done on a sample of blood T cells: a sorted CD56 or NKG2C T cell subset, CD4+ or CD8+ T cells, or bulk PBMC T cells (not recorded which). These receptors were obtained from a man between 18 and 29 years old in good health.

The genes are TRBV5-1 and TRBJ2-4; TCRdb designates TRBD2, a call that cannot be tested without DNA. The CDR3 consists of 17 residues. Per the germline V gene, CDR1 is SGHRS and CDR2 is YFSETQ. The CDR3 reads CASSGGTSYNPWDIQYF.

The V call is TRBV6-5, the J call TRBJ2-1. The CDR3 is 13 amino acids. Germline values: CDR1 MNHEY, CDR2 SVGAGI. The CDR3 protein is CASSYGKANEQFF.

The chain employs TRBV20-1 and TRBJ2-7; the TCRdb D gene call, TRBD2, has no DNA to confirm it. The CDR3 runs 14 residues. Germline CDR1 and CDR2: DFQATT and SNEGSKA (reference sequence). CDR3 region: CSARVGTSVYEQYF.

The chain recombines TRBV7-2 with TRBJ2-5; the TCRdb D gene call, TRBD1, has no DNA to confirm it. Germline CDR1 SGHTA, CDR2 FQGNSA. The CDR3 is 14 amino acids. This chain's CDR3 is CASRRTGLQETQYF. The whole variable domain, filled in from reference TRBV7-2 and TRBJ2-5, reads GAGVSQSPSNKVTEKGKDVELRCDPISGHTALYWYRQSLGQGLEFLIYFQGNSAPDKSGLPSDRFSAERTGGSVSTLTIQRTQQEDSAVYLCASRRTGLQETQYFGPGTRLLVL.

V and J are TRBV20-1 and TRBJ2-3; TCRdb calls TRBD2, which cannot be checked without DNA. Germline-derived CDR1 and CDR2 are DFQATT and SNEGSKA (reference sequence). CDR3 length: 13 residues. This chain's CDR3 is CSVSGRAVDTQYF.

The chain is built from TRBV4-3 and TRBJ2-3; TCRdb lists TRBD2, though no DNA is available to test this call. Per the germline V gene, CDR1 is LGHNA and CDR2 is YSLEER. This CDR3 region has 18 residues. The CDR3 protein is CASSQGLQLAGGTDTQYF.

CDR3 residues: CASRAGENIQYF. V and J are TRBV27 and TRBJ2-4. The CDR3 sequence is 12 residues long. Germline V gene lookup returns CDR1 MNHEY and CDR2 SMNVEV (reference sequence).

V is TRBV28 and J is TRBJ1-5. The CDR3 extends over 14 amino acids. Per germline, CDR1 MDHEN and CDR2 SYDVKM. This CDR3 reads CASSLSSVGQPQHF.

The chain recombines TRBV15 with TRBJ2-2; checking the TCRdb D call of TRBD2 is not possible without DNA. CDR3 length equals 17 residues. Germline lookup yields CDR1 LNHNV and CDR2 YYDKDF (reference sequence). CDR3 loop: CATSSSGWDANTGELFF.

The chain couples TRBV16 to TRBJ1-5; TCRdb's assignment of TRBD1 cannot be checked, as there is no DNA. Germline assignment: CDR1 KGHSY and CDR2 FQNENV. This CDR3 is 13 amino acids long. CDR3 residues: CASRPDTGGSQHF.

The rearrangement joins TRBV3-1 to TRBJ2-4; TCRdb gives TRBD1 as the D gene, but with no DNA this cannot be confirmed. The germline V gene has CDR1 LGHDT and CDR2 YNNKEL (reference sequence). The CDR3 runs to 16 residues. The chain's CDR3 is CASSLLGGAPKNIQYF.

The gene calls are TRBV6-2 or TRBV6-3 and TRBJ2-6; the TCRdb D gene call, TRBD1, has no DNA to confirm it. The CDR3 consists of 17 residues. Looked up from germline, CDR1 is MNHEY and CDR2 is SVGEGT. CDR3 loop: CASSFRGAFSGANVLTF.

The rearrangement links TRBV12-3 or TRBV12-4 to TRBJ2-5; with no DNA, the TCRdb D assignment of TRBD2 cannot be verified. CDR3 length: 13 residues. The CDR3 sequence is CATGEGNQETQYF.

The CDR3 reads CASSLTGGIAKNIQYF. The chain combines TRBV12-3 or TRBV12-4 with TRBJ2-4; the TRBD1 assignment by TCRdb is unverifiable without DNA. The CDR3 runs to 16 residues.

The V call is TRBV29-1, the J call TRBJ2-1. Germline V gives CDR1 SQVTM, CDR2 ANQGSEA. CDR3 length: 14 amino acids. The CDR3 loop reads CSVGKDAAYNEQFF.

The J gene is TRBJ1-6, the V gene TRBV6-1. The CDR3 has 17 amino acids. The germline V gene has CDR1 MNHNS and CDR2 SASEGT. Here the CDR3 reads CASSEGWARSYNSPLHF.